The sequence of this T cell receptor beta chain was determined in a study of T cell responses to AZD1222 COVID-19 vaccine. General study findings and limits: Females made up more of the donors, who were largely white British, and clonal diversity may have come out too low. CD4 TCRs linked to vaccination spanned spike, dominating at 160-218 and 743-854.

About this clone: Antigen unknown.

Libraries were prepared by immunoSEQ multiplex PCR; TCRdb keeps only in-frame clonotypes and omits some of them. Of 100,000 to 120,000 clones in the sample, 88% were seen once. This specimen was peripheral blood, taken on day 0 of AZD1222 vaccination. This TCR was sampled from an adult in good health.

CDR3 amino acids: CASSSWDEQYF. The CDR3, as DNA: TGTGCCAGCAGTTCTTGGGACGAGCAGTACTTC. The chain carries TRBV27 and TRBJ2-7; no definite D call. V was cut by 4 bases and J by 5 bases, with 6 bases left in between. Germline V CDR1 and CDR2: MNHEY, SMNVEV (reference sequence). The CDR3 has 11 amino acids.